The source of this TCR beta chain is a study of T cell repertoires in cytomegalovirus infection. Across the study: Indications of both CMV infection and matching HLA type were provided by public TCR beta signatures.

TCRdb re-called the reads through MiXCR, storing one row per CDR3 protein. The sample comprises about 830,000 distinct CDR3 sequences, 30% to 35% of which are singletons, and 9.5% to 15% rests with the top ten. Study-wide results and caveats: The ex vivo response was dominated by HLA-C-restricted CMV-specific TCR beta clonotypes.

A remark on this clonotype: Its matching antigen is unknown.

Between the trimmed V and J ends, which lost 5 bases and 4 bases, there was a span of 9 bases. Germline CDR1 LGHDT, CDR2 YNNKEL (reference sequence). This CDR3 has 13 residues. The receptor's source is a human donor in good health (CMV status not recorded). Some clones in this sample may be carry-over from other donors' samples. The sequences come from cultured CD8+ T cells from PBMCs, collected from culture after CMV antigen stimulation. The rearrangement joins TRBV3-1 to TRBJ1-5; the D gene is possibly TRBD1 (6 bases). CDR3 bases: TGTGCCAGCAGCAGGGGGAATAATCAGCCCCAGCATTTT. This codes for CASSRGNNQPQHF.